This T cell receptor beta chain was observed in a study of cytotoxic CD8 clonotypes in ibrutinib-treated CLL. Study as a whole: Samples averaged approximately 260,000 productive templates and 94,082 productive rearrangements. Study outcomes and limitations: Upon ibrutinib response clonality rose, and upon progression it fell back toward baseline.

CDR3 size: 15 residues. V dropped 6 bases and J dropped 1; count of bases not matched to a gene: 8. Per germline, CDR1 SGHTA and CDR2 FQGTGA. Sequencing was performed with immunoSEQ multiplex PCR; in TCRdb, only in-frame clones are kept and a portion is missing. The sample shows approximately 280,000 clones, more than 70% of them seen only once. As for this clone: Its antigen is unidentified.

Sequences were derived from PBMCs, sampled at disease progression, from a patient treated with ibrutinib. This TCR was sampled from a human donor with chronic lymphocytic leukemia. The V gene is TRBV7-3, the J gene TRBJ2-5, with TRBD1 identical over 7 bases. The CDR3 DNA follows: TGTGCCAGCAGGGAGCGACAGGGAATCCAAGAGACCCAGTACTTC. Translating gives CASRERQGIQETQYF.